This T cell receptor beta chain derives from a study of T cell responses to AZD1222 COVID-19 vaccine. Study summary: Second-dose intervals near 4 or 12 weeks were combined. General observations from the study: Most donors were white British and more were female, and clonal diversity was possibly underestimated.

Only in-frame clones appear in the TCRdb table, and some are missing; sequencing was by immunoSEQ multiplex PCR. The sample yields about 140,000 clones, around nine tenths seen once. Germline assignment: CDR1 SNHLY and CDR2 FYNNEI. This CDR3 comprises 14 residues. J gave up 7 bases and V 9 bases, and 11 bases lay outside the gene matches. In this sample, this clone turned up once. Its antigen is unidentified. The receptor was derived from an adult in good health. V gene TRBV2 combines with J gene TRBJ2-1; 8 bases align to TRBD2. This specimen consisted of peripheral blood, obtained on day 0 of AZD1222 vaccination. Written as DNA, the CDR3 is TGTGCCAGTCTTACTAGCGGACCTCGGAATGAGCAGTTCTTC. As protein: CASLTSGPRNEQFF. The whole variable domain, filled in from reference TRBV2 and TRBJ2-1, reads EPEVTQTPSHQVTQMGQEVILRCVPISNHLYFYWYRQILGQKVEFLVSFYNNEISEKSEIFDDQFSVERPDGSNFTLKIRSTKLEDSAMYFCASLTSGPRNEQFFGPGTRLTVL.